A selection of T cell receptor beta chains follows, all from one sample in a study of blood T cell repertoires in COVID-19. Sequencing was performed with immunoSEQ multiplex PCR; in TCRdb, only in-frame clones are kept and a portion is missing. The data show roughly 380,000 clones, more than 75% seen once. The sample consisted of PBMCs or T cells enriched from blood (not recorded which). All receptors derive from a man aged 25-45 years who had recovered from COVID-19. The CDR3 runs from the conserved cysteine through the conserved F or W. A D gene is named only where the DNA matches it firmly. Clone size is shown for a subset of rows, as once, few, many or a class of expanded clone.

>TRBJ1-6|TRBV6-5|-|once
TGTGCCAGCAGTCAGGGGATTAATTCACCCCTCCACTTT
CASSQGINSPLHF
>TRBJ2-7|TRBV12-3/TRBV12-4|-|-
TGTGCCAGCAGTTTGACGGCGGGTTACGAGCAGTACTTC
CASSLTAGYEQYF
>TRBJ1-3|TRBV18|-|-
TGTGCCAGCTCGCGTCTTACAGGGATCGGAAACACCATATATTTT
CASSRLTGIGNTIYF
>TRBJ1-1|TRBV5-1|-|-
TGCGCCAGCAGCTCACAGGATAGTGGGAACACTGAAGCTTTCTTT
CASSSQDSGNTEAFF
>TRBJ2-1|TRBV5-1|-|-
TGCGCCAGCAGCTGGGCAGCTAACTCCTACAATGAGCAGTTCTTC
CASSWAANSYNEQFF
>TRBJ1-3|TRBV7-9|TRBD1|-
TGTGCCAGCAGCCCGGATCGACAGGGGTCTGGAAACACCATATATTTT
CASSPDRQGSGNTIYF
>TRBJ2-5|TRBV30|-|-
TGTGCCCAAGCCCGGGGAGCGGAGACCCAGTACTTC
CAQARGAETQYF
>TRBJ1-5|TRBV19|-|-
TGTGCCAGTACCCCCCCGGGTGGCGGCAATCAGCCCCAGCATTTT
CASTPPGGGNQPQHF
>TRBJ2-1|TRBV6-5|TRBD1|-
TGTGCCAGCAGTTACTCTTTCGGGACAGGCAACAATGAGCAGTTCTTC
CASSYSFGTGNNEQFF
>TRBJ2-7|TRBV2|TRBD1|-
TGTGCCAGCAGTGTTTCAACAGGGGAGTACTTC
CASSVSTGEYF
>TRBJ2-1|TRBV5-1|TRBD1|-
TGCGCCAGCAGCACACCGGGACAGGACTACAATGAGCAGTTCTTC
CASSTPGQDYNEQFF
>TRBJ2-3|TRBV19|TRBD1|-
TGTGCCAGTAGACAGGGGACAGATACGCAGTATTTT
CASRQGTDTQYF
>TRBJ1-2|TRBV28|-|once
TGTGCCAGCAGTTTGGAGGGCTGGTATGGCTACACCTTC
CASSLEGWYGYTF
>TRBJ1-5|TRBV2|TRBD1|-
TGTGCCAGCAGCGCCCTTCAGGGGGAATTAATGTCCCAGCATTTT
CASSALQGELMSQHF
>TRBJ2-3|TRBV6-2/TRBV6-3|TRBD2|-
TGTGCCAGCCGTTCCGGGACTAGCGGCACAGATACGCAGTATTTT
CASRSGTSGTDTQYF
>TRBJ1-2|TRBV10-3|-|once
TGTGCCATCAGTGAGTCTGAAGGGGCCCATGGCTACACCTTC
CAISESEGAHGYTF
>TRBJ2-3|TRBV3-1/TRBV3-2|TRBD2|-
TGTGCCAGCAGCCAAGAGTCCCGAGGACTAGCGGGGGGCCCACGCACAGATACGCAGTATTTT
CASSQESRGLAGGPRTDTQYF
>TRBJ1-1|TRBV4-3|-|-
TGCGCCAGCAGCCAGACACAGGGAGACACTGAAGCTTTCTTT
CASSQTQGDTEAFF
>TRBJ1-2|TRBV18|-|-
TGTGCCAGCTCCTCAGAGTCTGGGGGCCTCCATGGCTACACCTTC
CASSSESGGLHGYTF
>TRBJ1-1|TRBV5-5|-|-
TGTGCCAGCAGCTTGGCGGGGAGAGACATGAACACTGAAGCTTTCTTT
CASSLAGRDMNTEAFF
>TRBJ1-2|TRBV5-1|-|-
TGCGCCAGCAGCTTGGAGGGGTGGACAGCTAACTATGGCTACACCTTC
CASSLEGWTANYGYTF
>TRBJ2-3|TRBV5-1|-|-
TGCGCCAGCAGCTCAGCGGAGGCGCCAGATACGCAGTATTTT
CASSSAEAPDTQYF
>TRBJ2-2|TRBV12-5|-|-
TGTGCTAGTGGCCTGATCGGGATGAACACCGGGGAGCTGTTTTTT
CASGLIGMNTGELFF
>TRBJ1-1|TRBV2|-|few
TGTGCCAGCAGGGAGAACCCGAAAGCTTTCTTT
CASRENPKAFF
>TRBJ1-2|TRBV7-2|TRBD1|-
TGTGCCAGCATCGGACAGGCATGGGGCTATGGCTACACCTTC
CASIGQAWGYGYTF